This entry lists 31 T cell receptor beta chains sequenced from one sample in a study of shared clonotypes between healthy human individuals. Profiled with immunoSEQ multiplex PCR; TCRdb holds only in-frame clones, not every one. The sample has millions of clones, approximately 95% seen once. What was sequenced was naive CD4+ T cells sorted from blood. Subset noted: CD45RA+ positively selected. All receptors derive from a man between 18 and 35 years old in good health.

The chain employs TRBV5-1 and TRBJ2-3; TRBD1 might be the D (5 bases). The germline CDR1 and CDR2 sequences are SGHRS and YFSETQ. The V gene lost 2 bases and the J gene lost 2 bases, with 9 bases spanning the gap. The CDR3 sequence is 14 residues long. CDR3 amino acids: CASSFWTNTDTQYF. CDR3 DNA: TGCGCCAGCAGCTTTTGGACAAACACAGATACGCAGTATTTT.

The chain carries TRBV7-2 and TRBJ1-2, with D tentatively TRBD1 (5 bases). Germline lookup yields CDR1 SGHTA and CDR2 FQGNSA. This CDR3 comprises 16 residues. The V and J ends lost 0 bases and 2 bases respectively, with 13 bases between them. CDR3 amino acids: CASSLALGDNNYGYTF. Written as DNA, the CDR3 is TGTGCCAGCAGCTTAGCGCTGGGGGATAACAACTATGGCTACACCTTC.

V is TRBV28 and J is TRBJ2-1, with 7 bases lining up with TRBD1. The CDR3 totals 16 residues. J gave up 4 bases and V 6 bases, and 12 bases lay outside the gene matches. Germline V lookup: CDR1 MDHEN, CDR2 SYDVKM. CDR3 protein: CASRFTGTASYNEQFF. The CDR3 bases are TGTGCCAGCAGGTTCACCGGGACAGCCTCTTACAATGAGCAGTTCTTC.

Written as DNA, the CDR3 is TGTGCCAGCAGCCCAAATGGCAAACTGATGGATGAGCAGTTCTTC. Translating it yields CASSPNGKLMDEQFF. This chain links TRBV7-8 with TRBJ2-1, with D uncertain. CDR3 length equals 15 residues. Trimming left V 5 bases short and J 8 bases short, with 19 bases between. Germline V gene lookup returns CDR1 SGHVS and CDR2 FQNEAQ. Full variable domain (outside the CDR3, taken from reference TRBV7-8 and TRBJ2-1): GAGVSQSPRYKVAKRGQDVALRCDPISGHVSLFWYQQALGQGPEFLTYFQNEAQLDKSGLPSDRFFAERPEGSVSTLKIQRTQQEDSAVYLCASSPNGKLMDEQFFGPGTRLTVL.

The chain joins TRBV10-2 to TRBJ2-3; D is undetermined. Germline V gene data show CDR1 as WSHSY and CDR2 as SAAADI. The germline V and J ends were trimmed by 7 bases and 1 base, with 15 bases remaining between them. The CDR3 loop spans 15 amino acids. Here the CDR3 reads CASKIGAARTDTQYF. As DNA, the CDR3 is TGCGCCAGCAAGATCGGAGCAGCCCGCACAGATACGCAGTATTTT.

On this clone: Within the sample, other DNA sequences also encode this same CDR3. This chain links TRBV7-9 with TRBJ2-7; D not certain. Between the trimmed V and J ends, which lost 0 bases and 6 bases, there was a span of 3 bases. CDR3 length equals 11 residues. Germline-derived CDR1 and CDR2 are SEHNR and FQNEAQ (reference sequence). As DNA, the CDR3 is TGTGCCAGCAGCTTAGCTCTCGAGCAGTACTTC. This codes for CASSLALEQYF.

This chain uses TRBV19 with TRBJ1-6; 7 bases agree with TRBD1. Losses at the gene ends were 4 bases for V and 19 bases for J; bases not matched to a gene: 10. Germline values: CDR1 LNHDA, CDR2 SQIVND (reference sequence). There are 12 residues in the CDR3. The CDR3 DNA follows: TGTGCCAGTAGTACGGGGGACAGTCGCTTGCACTTT. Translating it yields CASSTGDSRLHF.

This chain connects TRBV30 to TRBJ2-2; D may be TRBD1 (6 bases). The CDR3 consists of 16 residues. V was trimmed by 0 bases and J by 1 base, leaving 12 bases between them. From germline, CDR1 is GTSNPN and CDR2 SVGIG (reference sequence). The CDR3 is CAWSVFGRGNTGELFF. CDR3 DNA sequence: TGTGCCTGGAGTGTGTTTGGCAGGGGGAACACCGGGGAGCTGTTTTTT.

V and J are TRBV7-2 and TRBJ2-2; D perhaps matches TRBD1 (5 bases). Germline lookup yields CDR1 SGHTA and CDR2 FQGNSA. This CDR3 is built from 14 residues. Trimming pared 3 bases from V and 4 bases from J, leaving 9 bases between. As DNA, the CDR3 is TGTGCCAGCAGCTTTTCTGGGGCCACCGGGGAGCTGTTTTTT. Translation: CASSFSGATGELFF.

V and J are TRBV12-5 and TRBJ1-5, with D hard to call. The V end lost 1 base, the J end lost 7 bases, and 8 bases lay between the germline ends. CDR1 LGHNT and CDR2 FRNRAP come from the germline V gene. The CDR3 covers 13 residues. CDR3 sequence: CASGLEQLQPQHF. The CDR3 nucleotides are TGTGCTAGTGGTTTGGAACAGCTGCAGCCCCAGCATTTT.

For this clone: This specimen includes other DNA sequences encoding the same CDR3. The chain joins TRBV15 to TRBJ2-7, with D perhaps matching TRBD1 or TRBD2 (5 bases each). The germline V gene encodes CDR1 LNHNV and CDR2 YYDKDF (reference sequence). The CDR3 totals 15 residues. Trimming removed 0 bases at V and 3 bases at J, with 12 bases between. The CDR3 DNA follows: TGTGCCACCAGCAGAGATCGGGACCGGTACTACGAGCAGTACTTC. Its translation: CATSRDRDRYYEQYF.

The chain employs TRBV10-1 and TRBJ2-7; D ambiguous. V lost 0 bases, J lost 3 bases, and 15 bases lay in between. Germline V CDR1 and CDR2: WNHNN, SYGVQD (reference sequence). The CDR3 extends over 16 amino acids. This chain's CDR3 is CASSESTGLVGYEQYF. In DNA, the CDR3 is TGCGCCAGCAGTGAGTCAACCGGGCTAGTGGGCTACGAGCAGTACTTC.

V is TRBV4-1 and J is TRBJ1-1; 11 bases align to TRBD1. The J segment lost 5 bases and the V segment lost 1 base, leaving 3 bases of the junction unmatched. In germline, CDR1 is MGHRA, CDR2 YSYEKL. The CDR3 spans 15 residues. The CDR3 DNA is TGCGCCAGCAGCCAAGGGGACAGGGGGGGGACTGAAGCTTTCTTT. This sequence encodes CASSQGDRGGTEAFF.

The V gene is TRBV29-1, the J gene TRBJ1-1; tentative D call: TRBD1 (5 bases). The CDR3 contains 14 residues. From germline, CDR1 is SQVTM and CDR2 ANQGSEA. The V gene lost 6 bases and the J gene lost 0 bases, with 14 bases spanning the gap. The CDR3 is CSVGRDRLNTEAFF. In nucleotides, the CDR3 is TGCAGCGTAGGACGAGACAGACTGAACACTGAAGCTTTCTTT.

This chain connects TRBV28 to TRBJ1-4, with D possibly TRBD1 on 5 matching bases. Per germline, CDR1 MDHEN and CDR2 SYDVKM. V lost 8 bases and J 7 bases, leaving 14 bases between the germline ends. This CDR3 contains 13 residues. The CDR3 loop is CASRLGGVEKLFF. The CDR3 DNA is TGTGCCAGCCGTCTCGGGGGGGTTGAAAAACTGTTTTTT. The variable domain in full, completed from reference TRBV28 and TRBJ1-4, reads DVKVTQSSRYLVKRTGEKVFLECVQDMDHENMFWYRQDPGLGLRLIYFSYDVKMKEKGDIPEGYSVSREKKERFSLILESASTNQTSMYLCASRLGGVEKLFFGSGTQLSVL.

The CDR3 loop is CASTRTAGGINQPQHF. The CDR3 nucleotides are TGTGCCAGTACCAGAACGGCAGGGGGCATTAATCAGCCCCAGCATTTT. The chain carries TRBV19 and TRBJ1-5; 8 bases align to TRBD1. This CDR3 spans 16 amino acids. Germline lookup yields CDR1 LNHDA and CDR2 SQIVND (reference sequence). With V trimmed by 7 bases and J by 4 bases, 12 bases remained unmatched. The variable domain in full, completed from reference TRBV19 and TRBJ1-5, reads DGGITQSPKYLFRKEGQNVTLSCEQNLNHDAMYWYRQDPGQGLRLIYYSQIVNDFQKGDIAEGYSVSREKKESFPLTVTSAQKNPTAFYLCASTRTAGGINQPQHFGDGTRLSIL.

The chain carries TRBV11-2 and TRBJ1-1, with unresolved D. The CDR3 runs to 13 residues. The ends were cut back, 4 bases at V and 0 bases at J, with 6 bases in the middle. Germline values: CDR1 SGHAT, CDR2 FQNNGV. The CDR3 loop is CASSYSMNTEAFF. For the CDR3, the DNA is TGTGCCAGCAGCTACAGTATGAACACTGAAGCTTTCTTT.

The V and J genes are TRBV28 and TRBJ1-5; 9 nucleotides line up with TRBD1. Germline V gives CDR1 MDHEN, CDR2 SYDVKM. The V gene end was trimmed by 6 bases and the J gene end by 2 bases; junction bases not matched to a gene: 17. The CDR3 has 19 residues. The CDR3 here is CASSPPGTGRRGGNQPQHF. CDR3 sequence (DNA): TGTGCCAGCAGCCCCCCCGGGACAGGGCGAAGAGGCGGCAATCAGCCCCAGCATTTT.

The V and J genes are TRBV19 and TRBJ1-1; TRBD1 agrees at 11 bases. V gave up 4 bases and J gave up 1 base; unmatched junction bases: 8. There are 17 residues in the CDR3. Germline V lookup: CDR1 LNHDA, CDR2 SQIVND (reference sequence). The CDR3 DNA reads TGTGCCAGTAGTAGGACAGGGGGCGCTTGGGCGAACACTGAAGCTTTCTTT. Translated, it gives CASSRTGGAWANTEAFF. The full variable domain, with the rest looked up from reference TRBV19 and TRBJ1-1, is DGGITQSPKYLFRKEGQNVTLSCEQNLNHDAMYWYRQDPGQGLRLIYYSQIVNDFQKGDIAEGYSVSREKKESFPLTVTSAQKNPTAFYLCASSRTGGAWANTEAFFGQGTRLTVV.

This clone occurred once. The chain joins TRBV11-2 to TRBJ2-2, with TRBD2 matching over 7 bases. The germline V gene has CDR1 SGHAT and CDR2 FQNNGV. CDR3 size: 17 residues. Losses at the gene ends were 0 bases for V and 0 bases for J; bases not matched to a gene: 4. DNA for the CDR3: TGTGCCAGCAGCTTAGATCGGCTAGCGGCGAACACCGGGGAGCTGTTTTTT. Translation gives CASSLDRLAANTGELFF.

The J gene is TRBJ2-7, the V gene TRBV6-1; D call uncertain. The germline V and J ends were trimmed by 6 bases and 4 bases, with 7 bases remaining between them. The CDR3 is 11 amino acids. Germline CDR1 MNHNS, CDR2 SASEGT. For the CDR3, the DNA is TGTGCCAGCAGCTGGAATTACGAGCAGTACTTC. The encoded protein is CASSWNYEQYF.

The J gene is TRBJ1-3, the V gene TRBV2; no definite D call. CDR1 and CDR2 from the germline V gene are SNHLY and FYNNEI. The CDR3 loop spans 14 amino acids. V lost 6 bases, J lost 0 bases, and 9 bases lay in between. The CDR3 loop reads CASRDGGSGNTIYF. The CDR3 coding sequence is TGTGCCAGCAGGGACGGTGGCTCTGGAAACACCATATATTTT.

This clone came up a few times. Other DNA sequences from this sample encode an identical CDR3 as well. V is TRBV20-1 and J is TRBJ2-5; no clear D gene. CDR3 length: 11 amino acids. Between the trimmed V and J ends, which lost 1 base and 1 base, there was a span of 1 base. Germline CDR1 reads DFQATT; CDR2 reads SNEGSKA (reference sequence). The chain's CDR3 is CSARAQETQYF. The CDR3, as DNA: TGCAGTGCTAGAGCCCAAGAGACCCAGTACTTC.

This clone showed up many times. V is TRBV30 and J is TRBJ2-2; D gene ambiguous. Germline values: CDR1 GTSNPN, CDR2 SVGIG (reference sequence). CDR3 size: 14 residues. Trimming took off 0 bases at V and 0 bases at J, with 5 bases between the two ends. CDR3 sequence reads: CAWSVSANTGELFF. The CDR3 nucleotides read TGTGCCTGGAGTGTCTCAGCGAACACCGGGGAGCTGTTTTTT.

The CDR3 DNA reads as TGTGCCAGTAGTACCAGCGGGAGTTTAGAGACCCAGTACTTC. This codes for CASSTSGSLETQYF. The chain uses TRBV19 and TRBJ2-5, with 8 bases aligning to TRBD2. The V gene end was trimmed by 4 bases and the J gene end by 4 bases; junction bases not matched to a gene: 5. The CDR3 is 14 amino acids. Looked up from germline, CDR1 is LNHDA and CDR2 is SQIVND (reference sequence).

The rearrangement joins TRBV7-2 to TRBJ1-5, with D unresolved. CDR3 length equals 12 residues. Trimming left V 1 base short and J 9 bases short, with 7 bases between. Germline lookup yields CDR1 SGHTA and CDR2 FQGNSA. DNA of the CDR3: TGTGCCAGCAGCTTAGGCGAGGGGCCCCAGCATTTT. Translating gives CASSLGEGPQHF. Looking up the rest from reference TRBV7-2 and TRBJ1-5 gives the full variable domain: GAGVSQSPSNKVTEKGKDVELRCDPISGHTALYWYRQSLGQGLEFLIYFQGNSAPDKSGLPSDRFSAERTGGSVSTLTIQRTQQEDSAVYLCASSLGEGPQHFGDGTRLSIL.

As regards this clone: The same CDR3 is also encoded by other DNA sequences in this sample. The CDR3 here is CASSLTSGYNEQFF. Here the CDR3 DNA reads TGTGCCAGCAGCTTGACTAGCGGGTACAATGAGCAGTTCTTC. The V gene is TRBV9, the J gene TRBJ2-1, with 10 nucleotides matching TRBD2. The CDR3 is 14 residues long. With V trimmed by 4 bases and J by 4 bases, 2 bases remained unmatched. Germline CDR1 SGDLS, CDR2 YYNGEE. The full variable domain, completed using reference TRBV9 and TRBJ2-1, is DSGVTQTPKHLITATGQRVTLRCSPRSGDLSVYWYQQSLDQGLQFLIQYYNGEERAKGNILERFSAQQFPDLHSELNLSSLELGDSALYFCASSLTSGYNEQFFGPGTRLTVL.

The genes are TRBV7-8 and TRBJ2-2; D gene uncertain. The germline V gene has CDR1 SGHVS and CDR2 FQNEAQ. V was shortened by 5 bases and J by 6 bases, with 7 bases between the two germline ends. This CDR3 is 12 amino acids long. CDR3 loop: CASSPTAGELFF. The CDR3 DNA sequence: TGTGCCAGCAGCCCTACGGCCGGGGAGCTGTTTTTT. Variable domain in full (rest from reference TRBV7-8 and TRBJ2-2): GAGVSQSPRYKVAKRGQDVALRCDPISGHVSLFWYQQALGQGPEFLTYFQNEAQLDKSGLPSDRFFAERPEGSVSTLKIQRTQQEDSAVYLCASSPTAGELFFGEGSRLTVL.

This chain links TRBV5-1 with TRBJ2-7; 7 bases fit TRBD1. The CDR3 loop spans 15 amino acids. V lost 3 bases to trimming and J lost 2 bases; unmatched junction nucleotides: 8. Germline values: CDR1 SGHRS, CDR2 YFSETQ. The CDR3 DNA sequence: TGCGCCAGCAGCTCGACAGGGTTTTCGCCCTACGAGCAGTACTTC. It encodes CASSSTGFSPYEQYF.

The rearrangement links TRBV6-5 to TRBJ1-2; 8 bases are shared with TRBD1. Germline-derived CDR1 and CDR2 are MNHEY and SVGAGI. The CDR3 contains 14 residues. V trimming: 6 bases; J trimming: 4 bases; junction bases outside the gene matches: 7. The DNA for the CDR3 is TGTGCCAGCAGGACCGGGACAGGACTCTATGGCTACACCTTC. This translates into CASRTGTGLYGYTF.

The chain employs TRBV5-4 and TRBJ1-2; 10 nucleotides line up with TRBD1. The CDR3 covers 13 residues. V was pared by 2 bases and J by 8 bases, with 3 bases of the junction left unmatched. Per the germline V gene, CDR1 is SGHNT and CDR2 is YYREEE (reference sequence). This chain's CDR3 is CASSFGQGGGYTF. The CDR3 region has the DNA TGTGCCAGCAGCTTCGGACAGGGGGGCGGCTACACCTTC.